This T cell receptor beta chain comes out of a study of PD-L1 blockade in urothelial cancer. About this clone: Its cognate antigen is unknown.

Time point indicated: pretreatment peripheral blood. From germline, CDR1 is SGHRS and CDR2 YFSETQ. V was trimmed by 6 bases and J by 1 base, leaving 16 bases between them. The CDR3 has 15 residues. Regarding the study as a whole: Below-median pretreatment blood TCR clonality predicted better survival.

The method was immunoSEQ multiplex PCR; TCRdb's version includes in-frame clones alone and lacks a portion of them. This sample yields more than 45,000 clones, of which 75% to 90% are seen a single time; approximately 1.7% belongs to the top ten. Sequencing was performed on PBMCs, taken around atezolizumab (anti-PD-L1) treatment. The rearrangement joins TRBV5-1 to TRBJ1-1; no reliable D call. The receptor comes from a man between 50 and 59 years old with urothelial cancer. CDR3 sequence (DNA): TGCGCCAGCACCCCTCTGGCCCCAGGGAACACTGAAGCTTTCTTT. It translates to CASTPLAPGNTEAFF.